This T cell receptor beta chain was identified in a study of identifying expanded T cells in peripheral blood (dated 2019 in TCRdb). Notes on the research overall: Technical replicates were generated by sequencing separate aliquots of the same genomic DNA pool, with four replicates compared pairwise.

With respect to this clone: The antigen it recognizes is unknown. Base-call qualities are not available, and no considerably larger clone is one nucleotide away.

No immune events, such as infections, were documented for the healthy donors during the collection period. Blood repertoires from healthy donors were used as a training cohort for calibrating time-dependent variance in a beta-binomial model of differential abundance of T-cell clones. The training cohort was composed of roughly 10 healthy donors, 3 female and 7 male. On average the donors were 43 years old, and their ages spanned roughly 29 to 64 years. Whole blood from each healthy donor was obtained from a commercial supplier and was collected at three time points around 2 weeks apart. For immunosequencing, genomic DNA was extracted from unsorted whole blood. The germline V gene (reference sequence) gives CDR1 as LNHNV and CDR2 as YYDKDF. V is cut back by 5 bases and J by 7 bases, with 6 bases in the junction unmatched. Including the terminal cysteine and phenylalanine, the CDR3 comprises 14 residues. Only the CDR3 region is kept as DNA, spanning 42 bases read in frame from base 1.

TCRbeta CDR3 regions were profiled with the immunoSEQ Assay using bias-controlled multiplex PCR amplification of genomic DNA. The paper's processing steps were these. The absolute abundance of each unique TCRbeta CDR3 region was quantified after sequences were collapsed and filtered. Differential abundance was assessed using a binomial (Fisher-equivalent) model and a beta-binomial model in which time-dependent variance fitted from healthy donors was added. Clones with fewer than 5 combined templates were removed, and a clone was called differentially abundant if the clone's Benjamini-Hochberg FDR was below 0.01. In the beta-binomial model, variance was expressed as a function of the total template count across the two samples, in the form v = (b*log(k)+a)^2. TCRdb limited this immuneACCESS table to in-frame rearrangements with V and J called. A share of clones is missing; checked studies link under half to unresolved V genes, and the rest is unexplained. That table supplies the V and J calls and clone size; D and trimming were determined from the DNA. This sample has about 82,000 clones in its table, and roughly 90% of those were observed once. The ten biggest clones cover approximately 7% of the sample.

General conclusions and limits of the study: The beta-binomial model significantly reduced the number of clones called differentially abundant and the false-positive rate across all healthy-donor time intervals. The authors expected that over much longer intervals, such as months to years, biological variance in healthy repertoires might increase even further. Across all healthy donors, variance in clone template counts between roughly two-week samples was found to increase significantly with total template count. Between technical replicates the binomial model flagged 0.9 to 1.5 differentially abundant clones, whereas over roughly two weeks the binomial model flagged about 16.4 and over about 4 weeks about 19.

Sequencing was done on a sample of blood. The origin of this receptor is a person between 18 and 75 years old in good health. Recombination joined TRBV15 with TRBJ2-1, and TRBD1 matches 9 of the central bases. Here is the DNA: TGTGCCACCAGCGCCAGACAGGGGGGTAATGAGCAGTTCTTC. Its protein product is CATSARQGGNEQFF.